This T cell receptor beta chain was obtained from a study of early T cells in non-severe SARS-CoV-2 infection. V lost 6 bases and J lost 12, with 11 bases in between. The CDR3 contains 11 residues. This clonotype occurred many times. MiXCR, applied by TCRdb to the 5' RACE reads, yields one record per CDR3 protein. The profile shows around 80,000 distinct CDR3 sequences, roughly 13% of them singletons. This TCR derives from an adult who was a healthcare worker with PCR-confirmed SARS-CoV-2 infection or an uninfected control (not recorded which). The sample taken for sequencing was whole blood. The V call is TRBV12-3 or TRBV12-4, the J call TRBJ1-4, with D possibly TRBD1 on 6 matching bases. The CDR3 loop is CASSYRGELFF. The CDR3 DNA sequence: TGTGCCAGCAGCTATAGGGGGGAACTGTTTTTT.